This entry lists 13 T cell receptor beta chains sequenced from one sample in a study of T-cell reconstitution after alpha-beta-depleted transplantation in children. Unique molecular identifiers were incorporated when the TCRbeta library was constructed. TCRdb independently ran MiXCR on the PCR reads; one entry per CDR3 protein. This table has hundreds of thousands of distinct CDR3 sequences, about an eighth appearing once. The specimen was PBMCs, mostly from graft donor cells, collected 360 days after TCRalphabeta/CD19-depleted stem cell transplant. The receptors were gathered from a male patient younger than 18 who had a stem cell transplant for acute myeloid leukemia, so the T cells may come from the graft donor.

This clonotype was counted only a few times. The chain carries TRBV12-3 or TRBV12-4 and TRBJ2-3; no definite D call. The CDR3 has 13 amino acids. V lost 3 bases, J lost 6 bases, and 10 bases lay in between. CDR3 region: CASSFFSADTQYF. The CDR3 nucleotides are TGTGCCAGCAGTTTCTTCTCAGCCGATACGCAGTATTTT.

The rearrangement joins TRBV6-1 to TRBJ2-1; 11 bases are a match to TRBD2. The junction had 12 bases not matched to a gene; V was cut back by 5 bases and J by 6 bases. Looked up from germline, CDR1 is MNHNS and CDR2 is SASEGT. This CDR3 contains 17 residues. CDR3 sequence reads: CASSTSRLAGSINEQFF. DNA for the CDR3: TGTGCCAGCAGTACCAGCAGACTAGCGGGATCCATCAATGAGCAGTTCTTC.

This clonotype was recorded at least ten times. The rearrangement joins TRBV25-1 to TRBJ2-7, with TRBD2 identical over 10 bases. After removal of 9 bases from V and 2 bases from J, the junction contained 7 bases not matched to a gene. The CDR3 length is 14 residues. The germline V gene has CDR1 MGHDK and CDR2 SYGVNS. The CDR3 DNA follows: TGTGCCAGTGCCAAGCGGGAGGGTCCCTACGAGCAGTACTTC. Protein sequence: CASAKREGPYEQYF.

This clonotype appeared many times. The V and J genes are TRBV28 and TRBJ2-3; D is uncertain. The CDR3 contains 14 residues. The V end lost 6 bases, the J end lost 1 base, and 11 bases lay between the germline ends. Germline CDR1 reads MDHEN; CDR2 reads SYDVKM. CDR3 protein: CASSPDGRTDTQYF. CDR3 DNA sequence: TGTGCCAGCAGCCCCGACGGACGCACAGATACGCAGTATTTT. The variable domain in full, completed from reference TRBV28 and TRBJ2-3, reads DVKVTQSSRYLVKRTGEKVFLECVQDMDHENMFWYRQDPGLGLRLIYFSYDVKMKEKGDIPEGYSVSREKKERFSLILESASTNQTSMYLCASSPDGRTDTQYFGPGTRLTVL.

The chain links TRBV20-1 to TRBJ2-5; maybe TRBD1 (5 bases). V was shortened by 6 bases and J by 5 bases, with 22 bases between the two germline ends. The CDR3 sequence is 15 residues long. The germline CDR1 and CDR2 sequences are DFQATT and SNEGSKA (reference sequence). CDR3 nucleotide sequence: TGCAGTGCCGGTCGTGGGGCGGTGGGGCTCGAGACCCAGTACTTC. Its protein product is CSAGRGAVGLETQYF.

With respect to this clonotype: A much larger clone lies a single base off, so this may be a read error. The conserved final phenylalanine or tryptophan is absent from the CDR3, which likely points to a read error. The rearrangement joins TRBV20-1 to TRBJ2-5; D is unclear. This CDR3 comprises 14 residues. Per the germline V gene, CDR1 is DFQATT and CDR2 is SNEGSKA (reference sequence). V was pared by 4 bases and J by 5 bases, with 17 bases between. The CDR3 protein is CSAIGPRHEETQYS. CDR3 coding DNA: TGCAGTGCTATAGGCCCCCGGCACGAGGAGACCCAGTACTCC.

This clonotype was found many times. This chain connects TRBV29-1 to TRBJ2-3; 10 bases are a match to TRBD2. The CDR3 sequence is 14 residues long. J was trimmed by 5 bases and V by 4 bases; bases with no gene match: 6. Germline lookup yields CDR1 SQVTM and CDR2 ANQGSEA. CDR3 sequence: CSVVPSGSVDTQYF. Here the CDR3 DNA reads TGCAGCGTTGTCCCTAGCGGGAGCGTAGATACGCAGTATTTT.

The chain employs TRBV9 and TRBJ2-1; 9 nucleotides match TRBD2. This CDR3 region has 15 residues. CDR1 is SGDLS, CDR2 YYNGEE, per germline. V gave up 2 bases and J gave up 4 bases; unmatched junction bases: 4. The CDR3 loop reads CASSVSGRGYNEQFF. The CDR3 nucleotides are TGTGCCAGCAGCGTTAGCGGGAGAGGATACAATGAGCAGTTCTTC. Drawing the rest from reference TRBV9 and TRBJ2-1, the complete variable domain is DSGVTQTPKHLITATGQRVTLRCSPRSGDLSVYWYQQSLDQGLQFLIQYYNGEERAKGNILERFSAQQFPDLHSELNLSSLELGDSALYFCASSVSGRGYNEQFFGPGTRLTVL.

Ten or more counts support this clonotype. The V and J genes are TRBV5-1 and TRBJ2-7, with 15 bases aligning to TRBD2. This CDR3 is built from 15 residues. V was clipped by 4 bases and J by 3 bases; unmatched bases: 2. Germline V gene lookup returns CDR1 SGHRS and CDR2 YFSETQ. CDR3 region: CASSRGLAGGYEQYF. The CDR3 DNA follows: TGCGCCAGCAGCCGGGGACTAGCGGGAGGCTACGAGCAGTACTTC.

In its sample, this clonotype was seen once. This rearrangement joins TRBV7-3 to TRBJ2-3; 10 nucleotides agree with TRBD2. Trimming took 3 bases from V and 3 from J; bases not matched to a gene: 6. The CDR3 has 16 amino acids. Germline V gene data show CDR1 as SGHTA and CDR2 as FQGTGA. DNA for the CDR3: TGTGCCAGCAGCTTTACCAGCGGGAGGGGTACAGATACGCAGTATTTT. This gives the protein CASSFTSGRGTDTQYF.

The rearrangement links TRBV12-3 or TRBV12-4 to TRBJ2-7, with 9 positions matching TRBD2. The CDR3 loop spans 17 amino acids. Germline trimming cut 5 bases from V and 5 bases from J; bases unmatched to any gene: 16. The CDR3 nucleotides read TGTGCCAGCAGTCCAAGGATGTCTAGCGGGAAGGACGACGAGCAGTACTTC. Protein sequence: CASSPRMSSGKDDEQYF.

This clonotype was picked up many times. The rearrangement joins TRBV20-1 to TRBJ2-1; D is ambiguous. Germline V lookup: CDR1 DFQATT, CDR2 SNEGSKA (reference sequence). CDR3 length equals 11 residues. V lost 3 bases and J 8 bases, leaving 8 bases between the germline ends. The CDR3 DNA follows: TGCAGTGCTAGTAGCTATGATGAGCAGTTCTTC. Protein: CSASSYDEQFF.

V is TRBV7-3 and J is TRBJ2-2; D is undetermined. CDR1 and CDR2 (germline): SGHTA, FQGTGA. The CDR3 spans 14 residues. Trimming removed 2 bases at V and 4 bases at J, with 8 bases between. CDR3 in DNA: TGTGCCAGCAGCTTAGCCGTTTCCACCGGGGAGCTGTTTTTT. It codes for CASSLAVSTGELFF.